The source of this T cell receptor (beta chain) is a study of shared clonotypes between healthy human individuals. CDR1 is SGHRS and CDR2 is YFSETQ in the germline V gene. The junction had 2 bases not matched to a gene; V was cut back by 3 bases and J by 2 bases. The CDR3 has 14 residues. Sequencing was performed with immunoSEQ multiplex PCR; in TCRdb, only in-frame clones are kept and a portion is missing. In the table there are approximately 2.3 million clones, more than 85% of which are singletons. This clone was recorded only once. Material for sequencing was naive CD4+ T cells from PBMCs. Noted subset: CD45RA+ positively selected. The receptor's source is a man aged 18-30 years in good health. Some clones in this sample may be carry-over from other donors' samples. The chain joins TRBV5-1 to TRBJ2-7; 10 bases line up with TRBD2. The CDR3 bases are TGCGCCAGCAGCTGGACTAGCGGTCCCTACGAGCAGTACTTC. It translates to CASSWTSGPYEQYF.